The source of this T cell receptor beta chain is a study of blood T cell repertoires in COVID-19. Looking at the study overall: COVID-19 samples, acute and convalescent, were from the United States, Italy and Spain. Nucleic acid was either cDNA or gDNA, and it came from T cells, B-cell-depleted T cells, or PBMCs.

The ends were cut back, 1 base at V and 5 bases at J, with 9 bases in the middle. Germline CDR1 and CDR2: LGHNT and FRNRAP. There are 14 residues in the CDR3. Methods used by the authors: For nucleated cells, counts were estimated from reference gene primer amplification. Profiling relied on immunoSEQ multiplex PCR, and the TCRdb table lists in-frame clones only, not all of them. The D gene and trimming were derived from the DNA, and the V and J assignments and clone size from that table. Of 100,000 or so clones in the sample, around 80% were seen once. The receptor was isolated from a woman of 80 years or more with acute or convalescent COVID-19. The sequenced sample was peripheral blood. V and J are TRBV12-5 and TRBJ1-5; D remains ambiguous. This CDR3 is CASGLGLGHQPQHF. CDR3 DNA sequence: TGTGCTAGTGGTTTGGGACTAGGACATCAGCCCCAGCATTTT.